The present entry profiles one T cell receptor (beta chain) with its context. CDR1 LNHDA and CDR2 SQIVND come from the germline V gene (reference sequence). J was trimmed by 0 bases and V by 5 bases; bases with no gene match: 10. This CDR3 region has 17 residues. This sample stems from a study of blood T cell repertoires in COVID-19. Original data processing: Reference gene primer amplification in the assay estimated nucleated cell counts. TCRdb keeps only in-frame clones here, not all; method: immunoSEQ multiplex PCR. That table is the source of V, J and clone size, and D and trimming were worked out from the DNA. The sample shows about 140,000 clones, around 82% of them seen only once.

This receptor was obtained from a man aged 35 to 55 with acute COVID-19. Sequenced: PBMCs or T cells enriched from blood (not recorded which). The chain has TRBV19 and TRBJ2-1, with 7 nucleotides matching TRBD2. CDR3 sequence: CASSVFLAEVSYNEQFF. DNA of the CDR3: TGTGCCAGTAGTGTGTTCCTAGCGGAGGTCTCCTACAATGAGCAGTTCTTC.